The rows below give T cell receptor beta chains drawn from one sample of a study of graft-versus-host responses after intestinal transplantation. Their target antigens are unknown. TCRdb keeps only in-frame clones here, not all; method: immunoSEQ multiplex PCR. The sample has about 130,000 clones; around 90% are singletons. Sequenced material: unstimulated CD4+ T cells sorted from spleen or lymph node cells, taken before intestinal transplant. These TCRs come from a human donor who received an intestinal transplant. The CDR3 runs from the conserved cysteine through the conserved F or W. Each record gives: clone size, D gene, V gene, J gene, CDR3 DNA, CDR3 protein. D genes are given only for firm matches. A row's size may be missing; if present it is once, few, many or a size class.

>NA|TRBD1|TRBV7-3|TRBJ2-3
TGTGCCAGCAGTCTGGACAGGGGGAGCACAGATACGCAGTATTTT
CASSLDRGSTDTQYF
>NA|TRBD1|TRBV6-1|TRBJ1-4
TGTGCCAGCAGTGAAGCGCAAGGACAGGTTAATGAAAAACTGTTTTTT
CASSEAQGQVNEKLFF
>NA|NA|TRBV4-3|TRBJ2-3
TGCGCCAGCAGCCAAGCCTCATCAGATACGCAGTATTTT
CASSQASSDTQYF
>NA|TRBD1|TRBV6-1|TRBJ1-5
TGTGCCAGCAGTGTCCGGAGGTGGACAGGTTCCCTTAGGAATCAGCCCCAGCATTTT
CASSVRRWTGSLRNQPQHF
>NA|TRBD2|TRBV27|TRBJ2-2
TGTGCCAGCAGTTTTAGCGGGAGAAAGGGGGAGCTGTTTTTT
CASSFSGRKGELFF
>NA|TRBD2|TRBV7-3|TRBJ2-1
TGTGCCAGCAGCGCCTCTAGCGGGAGTTTCGATGAGCAGTTCTTC
CASSASSGSFDEQFF
>NA|TRBD2|TRBV5-6|TRBJ2-7
TGTGCCAGCAGGTTAGCGGGAGGCTACGAGCAGTACTTC
CASRLAGGYEQYF
>NA|NA|TRBV2|TRBJ1-1
TGTGCCAGCAGCCTCACAGGTCGTGAAGCTTTCTTT
CASSLTGREAFF
>NA|NA|TRBV2|TRBJ1-2
TGTGCCAGCAGTGATGGACTGATCTATGGCTACACCTTC
CASSDGLIYGYTF
>NA|TRBD2|TRBV19|TRBJ2-7
TGTGCCAGTAGTATAGGCGGGAGCCGTATGGACGAGCAGTACTTC
CASSIGGSRMDEQYF
>NA|TRBD2|TRBV14|TRBJ2-1
TGTGCCAGCAGCGAGCATTCGGGACTAGCGGGCTACAATGAGCAGTTCTTC
CASSEHSGLAGYNEQFF
>NA|NA|TRBV6-5|TRBJ2-3
TGTGCCAGCAGTTACGGGGGGGCCCCAGATACGCAGTATTTT
CASSYGGAPDTQYF
>NA|NA|TRBV2|TRBJ1-6
TGTGCCAGCAGTGAAGTTAGGACCCGATTTCGCCACTTT
CASSEVRTRFRHF
>NA|NA|TRBV27|TRBJ2-5
TGTGCCAGCCAATTTCGGTCAGGGTACCAAGAGACCCAGTACTTC
CASQFRSGYQETQYF
>NA|TRBD2|TRBV19|TRBJ2-7
TGTGCCAGTAGCACTCTAGCGGGAGTTGGTGAGCAGTACTTC
CASSTLAGVGEQYF
>NA|TRBD2|TRBV6-5|TRBJ2-5
TGTGCCAGCAGTTACGGGAGGGCGGGGGAGACCCAGTACTTC
CASSYGRAGETQYF
>NA|TRBD2|TRBV4-1|TRBJ2-3
TGCGCCAGCAGCCAAGTCGGGGGGGGGCTTGGGACAGATACGCAGTATTTT
CASSQVGGGLGTDTQYF
>NA|NA|TRBV21-1|TRBJ2-7
TGTGCCAGCTCATCCACCAGGGGGCGCCGCTACGAGCAGTACTTC
CASSSTRGRRYEQYF
>NA|TRBD2|TRBV5-1|TRBJ2-7
TGCGCCAGCAGCTTGGTTGCGGGGGGGACCTACGAGCAGTACTTC
CASSLVAGGTYEQYF
>NA|NA|TRBV5-1|TRBJ1-3
TGCGCCAGCAGCTTGGCCGGGACGGTCTCTGGAAACACCATATATTTT
CASSLAGTVSGNTIYF
>once|NA|TRBV6-5|TRBJ1-2
TGTGCCAGCAGTTACGAGGGAAGGAATGGCTACACCTTC
CASSYEGRNGYTF
>NA|NA|TRBV9|TRBJ2-3
TGTGCCAGCAGGCCTCACCCAGGATCTAGCACAGATACGCAGTATTTT
CASRPHPGSSTDTQYF
>NA|TRBD1|TRBV7-6|TRBJ1-1
TGTGCCAGCAGCCCCAATACTCCGGGACAGGGGAACACTGAAGCTTTCTTT
CASSPNTPGQGNTEAFF
>NA|TRBD2|TRBV28|TRBJ2-5
TGTGCCAGCAGTCCCAGATTTGGACTAGCGGCTTGGGGGCAAGAGACCCAGTACTTC
CASSPRFGLAAWGQETQYF
>NA|TRBD2|TRBV7-2|TRBJ2-1
TGTGCCAGCAGCTGGGGACTAGTGAATGAGCAGTTCTTC
CASSWGLVNEQFF
>NA|NA|TRBV5-4|TRBJ2-1
TGTGCCAGCAGCTCGGGATCCCTCGGGAATGAGCAGTTCTTC
CASSSGSLGNEQFF
>few|TRBD1|TRBV6-1|TRBJ1-3
TGTGCCAGCAGTGACAGGACAGGGGTATCTGGAAACACCATATATTTT
CASSDRTGVSGNTIYF
>NA|NA|TRBV27|TRBJ2-3
TGTGCCAGCGTCGAACAGCCCTTCAAGGGCACAGATACGCAGTATTTT
CASVEQPFKGTDTQYF
>NA|TRBD2|TRBV19|TRBJ2-3
TGTGCCAGTAGTATGGGGACTAGAGGTACGCAGTATTTT
CASSMGTRGTQYF
>NA|TRBD2|TRBV30|TRBJ2-5
TGTGCCTGGAGAATAGCGGGCTTACAAGAGACCCAGTACTTC
CAWRIAGLQETQYF
>NA|NA|TRBV4-2|TRBJ2-7
TGTGCCAGCAGCCAAGGGGGGAGCCCGGCTCCCTACGAGCAGTACTTC
CASSQGGSPAPYEQYF
>NA|NA|TRBV6-1|TRBJ2-6
TGTGCCAGCAGTGAAACCCCTTCAGGGGCTGGCATCTCTGGGGCCAACGTCCTGACTTTC
CASSETPSGAGISGANVLTF
>NA|NA|TRBV7-2|TRBJ2-7
TGTGCCAGCAGCTCCCTCTGGTACGGCTACGAGCAGTACTTC
CASSSLWYGYEQYF
>NA|TRBD2|TRBV7-6|TRBJ2-5
TGTGCCAGCAGCCCACCTAGCGGGAGAAAGGAGACCCAGTACTTC
CASSPPSGRKETQYF
>NA|NA|TRBV5-5|TRBJ1-2
TGTGCCAGCAGCTTGGTGGCCCAAGGTGACTATGGCTACACCTTC
CASSLVAQGDYGYTF
>NA|NA|TRBV7-9|TRBJ1-5
TGTGCCAGCAGCTTAGCGATGAATCAGCCCCAGCATTTT
CASSLAMNQPQHF
>NA|TRBD1|TRBV28|TRBJ1-4
TGTGCCAGCAGTCCCAGGACAGGGGGGAACGAAAAACTGTTTTTT
CASSPRTGGNEKLFF
>NA|TRBD2|TRBV28|TRBJ2-7
TGTGCCAGCACCGAAGCGGGAGCCCCCTACGAGCAGTACTTC
CASTEAGAPYEQYF
>NA|NA|TRBV7-7|TRBJ2-6
TGTGCCAGCAGCTCGGGACCCCCCGGGGCCAACGTCCTGACTTTC
CASSSGPPGANVLTF
>NA|NA|TRBV30|TRBJ2-7
TGTGCCTGGAGTAAGACAGGAGGCTACGAGCAGTACTTC
CAWSKTGGYEQYF
>NA|TRBD1|TRBV30|TRBJ1-1
TGTGCCTGGAGTATGACAGGGAGAACTGAAGCTTTCTTT
CAWSMTGRTEAFF
>NA|NA|TRBV20-1|TRBJ2-1
TGCAGTGCTAGAAGGAATGAGCAGTTCTTC
CSARRNEQFF
>NA|TRBD1|TRBV10-1|TRBJ1-2
TGCGCCAGCAGTCGGGGGACAGGGGAAGTCGCCTTC
CASSRGTGEVAF
>NA|NA|TRBV7-3|TRBJ2-3
TGTGCCAGCAGCCCCTCACGGGCAGTTAAAAAGGGCGAGGCAGATACGCAGTATTTT
CASSPSRAVKKGEADTQYF
>NA|TRBD2|TRBV10-3|TRBJ2-1
TGTGCCATCAGTCGGACAGGGAGGCTAGCGGGAGTGGGTAATGAGCAGTTCTTC
CAISRTGRLAGVGNEQFF
>NA|NA|TRBV6-1|TRBJ1-5
TGTGCCAGCAGTGAAGCCTGGGGTGCTCAGCCCCAGCATTTT
CASSEAWGAQPQHF
>NA|TRBD1|TRBV5-1|TRBJ1-3
TGCGCCAGCCGCGAATTAGACAGGGGCAGAAACACCATATATTTT
CASRELDRGRNTIYF
>NA|TRBD1|TRBV11-1|TRBJ1-1
TGTGCCAGCAGCTCGGGCAGGGGGATGGACACTGAAGCTTTCTTT
CASSSGRGMDTEAFF
>NA|TRBD1|TRBV5-1|TRBJ1-2
TGCGCCAGCAGCTTGGGGGACAGGGTAAAGGGCTACACCTTC
CASSLGDRVKGYTF